This T cell receptor (beta chain) was sequenced for a study of early T cells in non-severe SARS-CoV-2 infection. Of note for this clonotype: Its antigen is unidentified.

Study-wide results and caveats: Reliance on VDJdb matching favored anti-spike CD8 responses; private and CD4 specificities were missed.

Individual cDNA molecules each received unique molecular identifiers attached to them. TCRdb fed the 5' RACE reads into MiXCR, producing one record per CDR3 protein. The sample lists just under 85,000 distinct CDR3 sequences, 10% occurring once. Per the germline V gene, CDR1 is MGHRA and CDR2 is YSYEKL. Trimming took 1 base from V and 0 from J, leaving 16 bases between them. The CDR3 has 17 amino acids. Here the sequenced sample was whole blood, taken at baseline. This TCR came from an adult who was a healthcare worker with PCR-confirmed SARS-CoV-2 infection or an uninfected control (not recorded which). V is TRBV4-1 and J is TRBJ2-7; D is undetermined. CDR3 bases: TGCGCCAGCAGCCAAGTGTGGGTAGGGCGGACCTCCTACGAGCAGTACTTC. It yields the protein CASSQVWVGRTSYEQYF.